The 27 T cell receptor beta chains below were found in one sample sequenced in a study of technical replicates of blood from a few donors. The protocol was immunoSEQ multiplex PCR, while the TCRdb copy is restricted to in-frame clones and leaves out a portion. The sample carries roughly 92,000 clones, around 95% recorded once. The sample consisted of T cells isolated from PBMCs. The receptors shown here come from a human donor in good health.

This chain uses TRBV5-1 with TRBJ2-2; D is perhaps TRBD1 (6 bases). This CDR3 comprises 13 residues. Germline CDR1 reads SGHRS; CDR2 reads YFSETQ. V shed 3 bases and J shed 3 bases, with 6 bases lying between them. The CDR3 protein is CASSSGDTGELFF. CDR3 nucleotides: TGCGCCAGCAGCTCAGGGGACACCGGGGAGCTGTTTTTT.

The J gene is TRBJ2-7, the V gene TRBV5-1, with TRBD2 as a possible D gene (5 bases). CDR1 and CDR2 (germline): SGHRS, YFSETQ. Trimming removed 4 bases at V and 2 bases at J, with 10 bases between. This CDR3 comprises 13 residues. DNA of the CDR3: TGCGCCAGCAGCCCGGAGGTGACCTACGAGCAGTACTTC. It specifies CASSPEVTYEQYF. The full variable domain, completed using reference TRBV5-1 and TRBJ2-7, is KAGVTQTPRYLIKTRGQQVTLSCSPISGHRSVSWYQQTPGQGLQFLFEYFSETQRNKGNFPGRFSGRQFSNSRSEMNVSTLELGDSALYLCASSPEVTYEQYFGPGTRLTVT.

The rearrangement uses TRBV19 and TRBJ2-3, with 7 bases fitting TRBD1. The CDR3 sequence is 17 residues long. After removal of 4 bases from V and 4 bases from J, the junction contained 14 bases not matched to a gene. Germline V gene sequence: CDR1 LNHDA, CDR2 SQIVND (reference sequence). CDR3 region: CASSTYPTLQGADTQYF. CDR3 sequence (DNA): TGTGCCAGTAGTACGTACCCAACCCTGCAGGGGGCAGATACGCAGTATTTT.

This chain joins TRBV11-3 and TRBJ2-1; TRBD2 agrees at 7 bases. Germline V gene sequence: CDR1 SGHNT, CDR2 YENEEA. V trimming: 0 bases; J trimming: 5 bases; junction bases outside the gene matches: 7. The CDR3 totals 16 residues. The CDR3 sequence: CASSLEGEREDNEQFF. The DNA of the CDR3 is TGTGCCAGCAGCTTAGAGGGGGAGCGGGAAGACAATGAGCAGTTCTTC.

The CDR3 here is CASSLYATSGSKETQYF. CDR3 bases: TGCGCCAGCAGCTTGTATGCGACTAGCGGGAGTAAAGAGACCCAGTACTTC. The rearrangement joins TRBV5-1 to TRBJ2-5; TRBD2 agrees at 12 bases. Germline V gene data show CDR1 as SGHRS and CDR2 as YFSETQ. J lost 3 bases, V lost 1 base, and 7 bases had no gene match. This CDR3 region has 17 residues.

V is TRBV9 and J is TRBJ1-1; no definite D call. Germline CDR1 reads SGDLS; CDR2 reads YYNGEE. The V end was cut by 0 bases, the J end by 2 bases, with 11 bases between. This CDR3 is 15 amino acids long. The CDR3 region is CASSVGAGGNTEAFF. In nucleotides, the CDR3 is TGTGCCAGCAGCGTAGGAGCTGGAGGTAACACTGAAGCTTTCTTT.

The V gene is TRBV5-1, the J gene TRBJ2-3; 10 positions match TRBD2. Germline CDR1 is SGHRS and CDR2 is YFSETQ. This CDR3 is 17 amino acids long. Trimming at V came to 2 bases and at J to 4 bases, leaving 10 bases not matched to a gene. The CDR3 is CASSFLGMGLASDTQYF. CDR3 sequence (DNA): TGCGCCAGCAGCTTTCTTGGTATGGGACTAGCGTCAGATACGCAGTATTTT.

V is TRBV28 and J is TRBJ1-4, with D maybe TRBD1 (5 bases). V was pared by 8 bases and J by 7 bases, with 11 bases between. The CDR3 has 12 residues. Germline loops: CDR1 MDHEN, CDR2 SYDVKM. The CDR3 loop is CASSRQGEKLFF. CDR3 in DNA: TGTGCCAGCTCCCGGCAGGGTGAAAAACTGTTTTTT.

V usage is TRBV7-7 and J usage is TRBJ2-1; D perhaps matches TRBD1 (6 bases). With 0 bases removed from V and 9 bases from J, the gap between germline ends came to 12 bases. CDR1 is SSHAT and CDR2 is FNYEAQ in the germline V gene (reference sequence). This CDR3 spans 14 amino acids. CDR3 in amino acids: CASSLASRGGEQFF. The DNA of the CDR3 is TGTGCCAGCAGCTTAGCGAGCAGGGGCGGTGAGCAGTTCTTC.

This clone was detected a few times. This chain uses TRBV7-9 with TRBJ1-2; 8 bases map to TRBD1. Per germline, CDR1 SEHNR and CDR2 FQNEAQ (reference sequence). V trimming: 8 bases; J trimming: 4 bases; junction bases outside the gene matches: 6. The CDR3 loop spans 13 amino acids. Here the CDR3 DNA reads TGTGCCAGCGCACGACAGGGGATCTATGGCTACACCTTC. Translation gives CASARQGIYGYTF.

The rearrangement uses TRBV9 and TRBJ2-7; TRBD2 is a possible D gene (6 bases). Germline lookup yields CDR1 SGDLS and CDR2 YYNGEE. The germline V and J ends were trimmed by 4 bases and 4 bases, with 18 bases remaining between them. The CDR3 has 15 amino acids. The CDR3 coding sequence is TGTGCCAGCAGCTCCCTCCGGGAGAACTATTACGAGCAGTACTTC. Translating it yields CASSSLRENYYEQYF.

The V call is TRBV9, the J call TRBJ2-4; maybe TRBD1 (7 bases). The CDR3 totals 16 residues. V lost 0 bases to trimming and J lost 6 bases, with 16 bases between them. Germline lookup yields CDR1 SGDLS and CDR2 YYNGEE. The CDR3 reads CASSVVEEGAINIQYF. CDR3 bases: TGTGCCAGCAGCGTAGTAGAGGAGGGGGCAATAAACATTCAGTACTTC.

This chain's CDR3 is CASGFGEVTEAFF. The CDR3 region has the DNA TGTGCCAGCGGGTTCGGGGAAGTGACTGAAGCTTTCTTT. The rearrangement uses TRBV6-1 and TRBJ1-1; no clear D. V shed 8 bases and J shed 5 bases, with 15 bases lying between them. The germline CDR1 and CDR2 sequences are MNHNS and SASEGT. The CDR3 spans 13 residues.

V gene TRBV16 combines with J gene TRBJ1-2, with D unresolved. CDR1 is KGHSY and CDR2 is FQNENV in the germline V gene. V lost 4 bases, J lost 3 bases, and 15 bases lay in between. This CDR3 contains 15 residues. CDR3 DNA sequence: TGTGCCAGCAGCCTCCGGGGAGGGTCCGACTATGGCTACACCTTC. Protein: CASSLRGGSDYGYTF.

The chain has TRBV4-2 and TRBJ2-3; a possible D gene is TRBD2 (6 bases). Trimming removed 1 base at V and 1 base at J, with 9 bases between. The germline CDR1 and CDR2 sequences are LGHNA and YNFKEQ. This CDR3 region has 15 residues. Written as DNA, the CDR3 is TGTGCCAGCAGCCAAGGTAGCGGCCGCACAGATACGCAGTATTTT. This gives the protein CASSQGSGRTDTQYF.

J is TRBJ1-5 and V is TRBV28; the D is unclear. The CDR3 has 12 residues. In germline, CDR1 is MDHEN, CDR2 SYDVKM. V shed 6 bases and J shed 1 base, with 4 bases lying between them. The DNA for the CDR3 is TGTGCCAGCAGCCCAAGCAATCAGCCCCAGCATTTT. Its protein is CASSPSNQPQHF.

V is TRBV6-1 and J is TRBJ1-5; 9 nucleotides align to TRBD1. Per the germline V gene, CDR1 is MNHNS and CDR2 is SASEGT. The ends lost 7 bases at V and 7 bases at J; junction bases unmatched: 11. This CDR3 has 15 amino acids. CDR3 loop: CASNWDREGGQPQHF. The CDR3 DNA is TGTGCCAGCAACTGGGACAGGGAGGGAGGCCAGCCCCAGCATTTT.

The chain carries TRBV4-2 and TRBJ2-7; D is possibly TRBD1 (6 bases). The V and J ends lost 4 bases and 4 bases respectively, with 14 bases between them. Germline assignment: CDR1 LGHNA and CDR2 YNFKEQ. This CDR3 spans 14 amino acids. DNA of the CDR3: TGTGCCAGCAGCCCGACGGGACACATATACGAGCAGTACTTC. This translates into CASSPTGHIYEQYF.

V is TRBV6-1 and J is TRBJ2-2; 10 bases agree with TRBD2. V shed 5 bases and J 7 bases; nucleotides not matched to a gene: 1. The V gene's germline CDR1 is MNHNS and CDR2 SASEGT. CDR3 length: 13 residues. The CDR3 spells CASSIAGGGELFF. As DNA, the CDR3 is TGTGCCAGCAGTATAGCGGGAGGCGGGGAGCTGTTTTTT.

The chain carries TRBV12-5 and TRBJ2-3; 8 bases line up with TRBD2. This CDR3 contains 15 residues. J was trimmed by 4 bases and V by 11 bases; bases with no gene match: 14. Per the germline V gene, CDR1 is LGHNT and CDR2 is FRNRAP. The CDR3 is CAGAPWGLGSDTQYF. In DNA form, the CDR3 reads TGTGCTGGAGCGCCATGGGGACTAGGATCAGATACGCAGTATTTT. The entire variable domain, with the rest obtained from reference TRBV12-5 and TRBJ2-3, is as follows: DARVTQTPRHKVTEMGQEVTMRCQPILGHNTVFWYRQTMMQGLELLAYFRNRAPLDDSGMPKDRFSAEMPDATLATLKIQPSEPRDSAVYFCAGAPWGLGSDTQYFGPGTRLTVL.

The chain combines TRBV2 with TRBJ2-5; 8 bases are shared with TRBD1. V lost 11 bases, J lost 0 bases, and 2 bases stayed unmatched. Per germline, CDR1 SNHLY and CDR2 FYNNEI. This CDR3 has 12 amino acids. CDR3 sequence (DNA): TGTGCCGGACAGGGTCACCAAGAGACCCAGTACTTC. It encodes CAGQGHQETQYF.

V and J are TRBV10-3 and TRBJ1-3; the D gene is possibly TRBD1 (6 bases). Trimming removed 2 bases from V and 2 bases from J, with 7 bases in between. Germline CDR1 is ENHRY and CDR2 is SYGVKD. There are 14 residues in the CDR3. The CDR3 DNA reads TGTGCCATCAGTGAGGGGGGCGCTGGAAACACCATATATTTT. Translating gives CAISEGGAGNTIYF.

This CDR3 is CASSTQGLAGFTDTQYF. CDR3 coding DNA: TGTGCCAGTAGTACCCAGGGACTAGCGGGATTCACAGATACGCAGTATTTT. The chain recombines TRBV19 with TRBJ2-3, with 13 bases identical to TRBD2. CDR3 length: 17 amino acids. With V trimmed by 4 bases and J by 2 bases, 6 bases remained unmatched. Germline CDR1 reads LNHDA; CDR2 reads SQIVND (reference sequence).

DNA of the CDR3: TGCGCCAGCAGCCAGGTAGGAGCGGGGGTGGGCGAGCAGTACTTC. Amino acid sequence: CASSQVGAGVGEQYF. J is TRBJ2-7 and V is TRBV4-1; 8 positions match TRBD2. This CDR3 comprises 15 residues. Germline CDR1 MGHRA, CDR2 YSYEKL. After removal of 3 bases from V and 6 bases from J, the junction contained 10 bases not matched to a gene.

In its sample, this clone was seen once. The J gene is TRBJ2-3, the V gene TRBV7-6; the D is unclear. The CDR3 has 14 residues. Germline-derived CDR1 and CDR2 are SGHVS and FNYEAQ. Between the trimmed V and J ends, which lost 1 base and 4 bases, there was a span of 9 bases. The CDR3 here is CASSLGAAADTQYF. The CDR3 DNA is TGTGCCAGCAGCTTAGGGGCCGCTGCAGATACGCAGTATTTT.

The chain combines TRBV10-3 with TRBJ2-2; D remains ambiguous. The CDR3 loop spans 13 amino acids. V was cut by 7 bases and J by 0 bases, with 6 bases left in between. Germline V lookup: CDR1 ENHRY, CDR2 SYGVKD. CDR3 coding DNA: TGTGCCATCACCCAGGCGAACACCGGGGAGCTGTTTTTT. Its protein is CAITQANTGELFF.

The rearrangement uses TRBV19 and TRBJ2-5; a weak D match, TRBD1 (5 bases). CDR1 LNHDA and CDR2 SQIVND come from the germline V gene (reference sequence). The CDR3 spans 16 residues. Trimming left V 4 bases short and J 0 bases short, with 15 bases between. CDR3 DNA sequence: TGTGCCAGTAGTAATCGGGTAGGGGTCAACCAAGAGACCCAGTACTTC. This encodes CASSNRVGVNQETQYF.